These 3 T cell receptor beta chains came from one sample sequenced in a study of shared clonotypes between healthy human individuals. Only in-frame clones appear in the TCRdb table, and some are missing; sequencing was by immunoSEQ multiplex PCR. The data hold about 800,000 clones, with approximately 96% observed a single time. Naive CD8 isolation took CD45RO-negative cells positively selected for CCR7 and excluded terminally differentiated effector memory CD45RA+ cells. The sample comprised naive CD8+ T cells sorted from blood. The receptors here all came from a man aged 25 to 40 in good health.

This rearrangement joins TRBV6-1 to TRBJ2-3; no firm D call. With 4 bases removed from V and 1 base from J, the gap between germline ends came to 9 bases. The germline CDR1 and CDR2 sequences are MNHNS and SASEGT. The CDR3 loop spans 14 amino acids. As DNA, the CDR3 is TGTGCCAGCAGTGGGTCGAATCGCACAGATACGCAGTATTTT. It yields the protein CASSGSNRTDTQYF.

The chain is built from TRBV7-6 and TRBJ1-1, with D unresolved. The CDR3 is 12 residues long. The V end was cut by 5 bases, the J end by 5 bases, with 9 bases between. CDR1 and CDR2 (germline): SGHVS, FNYEAQ. Written as DNA, the CDR3 is TGTGCCAGCAGCCCGGGCGAGACTGAAGCTTTCTTT. It is translated as CASSPGETEAFF.

V gene TRBV7-8 combines with J gene TRBJ1-1; 7 bases line up with TRBD1. Germline CDR1 SGHVS, CDR2 FQNEAQ. After removal of 5 bases from V and 4 bases from J, the junction contained 10 bases not matched to a gene. The CDR3 is made up of 15 amino acids. The CDR3 protein is CASSQDLRGSTEAFF. As DNA, the CDR3 is TGTGCCAGCAGCCAAGACCTCAGGGGGAGCACTGAAGCTTTCTTT.